Listed below are T cell receptor beta chains from one sample, sequenced in a study of cytomegalovirus exposure and HLA in healthy donors. The data were produced by immunoSEQ multiplex PCR, yet TCRdb's version contains in-frame clones alone and is incomplete. The sample records about 180,000 clones, around 78% being singletons. The sample taken for sequencing was PBMCs. The receptors originated from a man younger than 30 in good health and CMV-seronegative. CDR3s include the opening cysteine and the closing phenylalanine or tryptophan.

V gene | CDR3 protein
TRBV27 | CASRHNRGYTGELFF
TRBV19 | CASSMEGAGGELFF
TRBV9 | CASSPDGLYEQYF
TRBV7-9 | CASSSGQGHYEQYF
TRBV6-6 | CASSPQEEQYF
TRBV5-1 | CASSPSRAGDIDTQYF
TRBV7-9 | CASSLRALAGSYNEQFF
TRBV5-1 | CASSLGAGDEKLFF
TRBV5-1 | CASSLGLAGVAGETQYF
TRBV7-9 | CASSTPRTGGSYEQYF
TRBV30 | CAWSLGQGNYGYTF
TRBV4-2 | CASSQDQRREGPGTQYF
TRBV27 | CASSLSGGGITEAFF
TRBV29-1 | CSAGGNEQFF
TRBV7-3 | CASSLDRDGGYTF
TRBV6-5 | CASSKTGSGYTF
TRBV19 | CASSPLRGRSTDTQYF
TRBV6-1 | CASTPGQGNYQPQHF
TRBV6-5 | CASSIGLAGGETQYF
TRBV29-1 | CSVEVWEPEAFF
TRBV5-1 | CASSLEPGQKATNEKLFF
TRBV5-4 | CASSSGGGSYNEQFF
TRBV5-1 | CASSLAGLDRANTEAFF
TRBV2 | CANGRGLASNEQFF
TRBV4-1 | CASSPDRVGNTIYF
TRBV27 | CASRGVGELFF
TRBV6-1 | CASSQQGYQPQHF
TRBV5-1 | CASSSGTALNSPLHF
TRBV9 | CASSVLGGAGSPLHF
TRBV21-1 | CASSKRLADNSTDTQYF